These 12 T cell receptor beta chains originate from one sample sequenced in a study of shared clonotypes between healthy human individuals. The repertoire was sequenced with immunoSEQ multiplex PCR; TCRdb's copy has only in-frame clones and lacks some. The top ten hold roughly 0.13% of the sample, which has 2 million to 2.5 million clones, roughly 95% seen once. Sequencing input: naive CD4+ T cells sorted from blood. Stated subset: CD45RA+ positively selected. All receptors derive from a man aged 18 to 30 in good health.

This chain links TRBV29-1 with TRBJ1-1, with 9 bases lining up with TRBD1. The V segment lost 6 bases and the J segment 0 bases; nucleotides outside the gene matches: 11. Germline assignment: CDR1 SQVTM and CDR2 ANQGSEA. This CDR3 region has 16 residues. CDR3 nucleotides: TGCAGCGTGGGGGACAGGGTCGCCGGGATGAACACTGAAGCTTTCTTT. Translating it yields CSVGDRVAGMNTEAFF.

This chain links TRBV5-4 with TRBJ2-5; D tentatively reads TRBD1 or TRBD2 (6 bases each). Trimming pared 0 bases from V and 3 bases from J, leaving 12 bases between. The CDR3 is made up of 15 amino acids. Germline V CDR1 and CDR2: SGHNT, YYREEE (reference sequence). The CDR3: CASSLGGAIKETQYF. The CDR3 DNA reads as TGTGCCAGCAGCTTGGGGGGGGCTATAAAAGAGACCCAGTACTTC.

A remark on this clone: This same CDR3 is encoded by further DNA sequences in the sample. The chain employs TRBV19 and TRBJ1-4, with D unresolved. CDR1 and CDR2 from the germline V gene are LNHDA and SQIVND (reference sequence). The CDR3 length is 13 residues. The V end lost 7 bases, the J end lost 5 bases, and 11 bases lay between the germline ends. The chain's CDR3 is CASNSGRNEKLFF. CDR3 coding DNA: TGTGCCAGTAATAGCGGAAGAAATGAAAAACTGTTTTTT.

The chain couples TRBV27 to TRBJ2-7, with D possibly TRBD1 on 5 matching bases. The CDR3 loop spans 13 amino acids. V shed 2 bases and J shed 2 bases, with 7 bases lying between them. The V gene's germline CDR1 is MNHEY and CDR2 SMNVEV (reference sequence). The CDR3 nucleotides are TGTGCCAGCAGTTTACAGGGTCCCTACGAGCAGTACTTC. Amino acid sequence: CASSLQGPYEQYF.

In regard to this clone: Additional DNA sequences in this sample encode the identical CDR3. The CDR3 DNA reads TGCGCCAGCAGCCCCGGACAGTCCTACGAGCAGTACTTC. Residues: CASSPGQSYEQYF. The chain recombines TRBV4-1 with TRBJ2-7, with D perhaps TRBD1 (6 bases). The CDR3 consists of 13 residues. V was trimmed by 4 bases and J by 1 base, leaving 8 bases between them. Per germline, CDR1 MGHRA and CDR2 YSYEKL.

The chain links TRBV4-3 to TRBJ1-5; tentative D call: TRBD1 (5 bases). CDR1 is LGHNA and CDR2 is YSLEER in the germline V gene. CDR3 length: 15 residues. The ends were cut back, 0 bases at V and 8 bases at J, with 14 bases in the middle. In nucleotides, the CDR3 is TGCGCCAGCAGCCAAGATGGAATCGGGGGTAAGCCCCAGCATTTT. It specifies CASSQDGIGGKPQHF.

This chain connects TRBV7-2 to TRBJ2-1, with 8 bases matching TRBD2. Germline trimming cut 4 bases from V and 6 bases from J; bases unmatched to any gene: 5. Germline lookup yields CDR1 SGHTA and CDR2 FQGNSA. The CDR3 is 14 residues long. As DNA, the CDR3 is TGTGCCAGCAGCTCGGGACTAGTAGTCAATGAGCAGTTCTTC. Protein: CASSSGLVVNEQFF.

The CDR3, as DNA: TGTGCCAGTAGTGCCGGACAGGGTATGGTGGATACGCAGTATTTT. Its protein is CASSAGQGMVDTQYF. The gene calls are TRBV19 and TRBJ2-3; 8 bases match TRBD1. The CDR3 contains 15 residues. Losses at the gene ends were 5 bases for V and 6 bases for J; bases not matched to a gene: 10. The germline gives CDR1 LNHDA, CDR2 SQIVND (reference sequence).

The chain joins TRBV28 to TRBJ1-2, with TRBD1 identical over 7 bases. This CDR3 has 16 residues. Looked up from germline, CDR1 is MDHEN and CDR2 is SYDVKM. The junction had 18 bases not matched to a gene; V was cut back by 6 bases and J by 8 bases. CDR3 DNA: TGTGCCAGCAGCACTCCCGGCGACAGGGAGGTTGGCGGCTACACCTTC. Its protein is CASSTPGDREVGGYTF.

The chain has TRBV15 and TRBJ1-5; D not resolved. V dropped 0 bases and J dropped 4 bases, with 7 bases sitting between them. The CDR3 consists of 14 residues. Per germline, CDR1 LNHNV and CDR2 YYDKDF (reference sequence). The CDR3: CATSRDPFNQPQHF. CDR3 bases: TGTGCCACCAGCAGAGATCCGTTTAATCAGCCCCAGCATTTT.

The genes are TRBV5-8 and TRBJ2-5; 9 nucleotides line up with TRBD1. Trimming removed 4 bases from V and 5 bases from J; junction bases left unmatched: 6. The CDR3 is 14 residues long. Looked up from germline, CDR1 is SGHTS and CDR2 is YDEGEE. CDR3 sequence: CASSPDRGWETQYF. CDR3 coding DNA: TGTGCCAGCAGCCCGGACAGGGGATGGGAGACCCAGTACTTC.

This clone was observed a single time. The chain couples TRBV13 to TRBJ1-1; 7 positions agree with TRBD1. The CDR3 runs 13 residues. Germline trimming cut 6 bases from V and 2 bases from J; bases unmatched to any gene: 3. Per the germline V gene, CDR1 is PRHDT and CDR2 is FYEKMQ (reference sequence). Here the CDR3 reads CASRGQTNTEAFF. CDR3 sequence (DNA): TGTGCCAGCAGGGGACAGACAAACACTGAAGCTTTCTTT.